The T cell receptor (beta chain) under discussion was sequenced for a study of cytomegalovirus exposure and HLA in healthy donors. General study findings and limits: Some TCR beta chains (more than 150 of them) were listed as cytomegalovirus-associated. Approximately 17,000 TCR beta sequences were associated with HLA alleles at 0.05 false discovery rate in a later analysis. Later genetic work tied a missense DCLRE1C variant to beta-chain V and J trimming.

The length of the CDR3 is 15 residues. Germline CDR1 reads SEHNR; CDR2 reads FQNEAQ (reference sequence). Both 60 Vbeta primers and 13 Jbeta primers went into the PCR. TCRdb's copy holds only in-frame clones and misses some; the assay was immunoSEQ multiplex PCR. The sample comprises approximately 81,000 clones, about three quarters of which are singletons, and around 3.1% rests with the top ten. At the time of sampling, donors were nominally healthy, though unrecorded immune exposures were likely. As regards this clone: Its antigen is currently unknown. One end of the junction is discordant with germline, which a read error may explain.

The chain is built from TRBV7-9 and TRBJ1-2; D uncertain. The clonotype was recovered from a man aged 50 to 59 in good health and CMV-seropositive. Sequenced sample: PBMCs. Here the CDR3 DNA reads TGTTCCAGCAGCCCCGCCTCAAAAGCCAACTATGGCTACACCTTC. It codes for CSSSPASKANYGYTF.